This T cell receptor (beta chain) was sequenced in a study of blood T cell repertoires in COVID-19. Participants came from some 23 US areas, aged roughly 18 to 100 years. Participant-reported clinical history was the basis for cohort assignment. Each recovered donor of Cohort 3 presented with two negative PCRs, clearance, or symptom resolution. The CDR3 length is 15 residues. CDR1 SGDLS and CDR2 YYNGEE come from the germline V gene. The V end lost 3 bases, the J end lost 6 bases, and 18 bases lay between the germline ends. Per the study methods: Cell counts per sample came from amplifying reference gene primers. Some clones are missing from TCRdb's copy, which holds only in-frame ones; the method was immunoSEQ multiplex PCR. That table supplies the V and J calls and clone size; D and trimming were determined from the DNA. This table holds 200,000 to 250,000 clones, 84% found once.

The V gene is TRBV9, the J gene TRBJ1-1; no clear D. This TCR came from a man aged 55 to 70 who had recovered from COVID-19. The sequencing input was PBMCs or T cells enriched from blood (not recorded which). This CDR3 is CASSAIRGGYSEAFF. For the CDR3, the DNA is TGTGCCAGCAGCGCGATCCGGGGAGGGTATTCTGAAGCTTTCTTT.